This T cell receptor (beta chain) is from a study of CD4+ T cells in melanoma. Germline CDR1 and CDR2: SNHLY and FYNNEI. The CDR3 is made up of 14 amino acids. Trimming pared 7 bases from V and 6 bases from J, leaving 15 bases between. Of note for this clone: The target antigen is unknown.

Study-wide points: Diverse differentiation states were reported for melanoma neoantigen-specific CD4+ T cells. A reported correlation linked neoantigen-specific CD4+ T cells to CD8+, macrophage and B cell function.

Clones were sequenced by immunoSEQ multiplex PCR, and TCRdb holds only the in-frame ones, with some missing. In the table there are 13,000 or so clones, just over 70% of which are singletons. Sequences were obtained from cells from a culture (not recorded whether cultured in vitro). V and J are TRBV2 and TRBJ2-2; D is unresolved. The clonotype comes from a human donor with melanoma. DNA for the CDR3: TGTGCCAGCAAAAAGACTGACGCTGCCGGGGAGCTGTTTTTT. Protein product: CASKKTDAAGELFF.